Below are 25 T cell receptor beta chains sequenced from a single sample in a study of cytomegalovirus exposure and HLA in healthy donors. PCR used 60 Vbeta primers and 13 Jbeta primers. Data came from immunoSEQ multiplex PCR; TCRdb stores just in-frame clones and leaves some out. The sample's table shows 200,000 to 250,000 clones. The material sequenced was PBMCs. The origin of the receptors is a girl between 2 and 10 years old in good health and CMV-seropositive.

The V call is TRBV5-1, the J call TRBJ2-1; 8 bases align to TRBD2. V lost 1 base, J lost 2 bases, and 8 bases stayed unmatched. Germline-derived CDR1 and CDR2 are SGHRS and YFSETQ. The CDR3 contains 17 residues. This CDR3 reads CASSLKATGGTYNEQFF. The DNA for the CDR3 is TGCGCCAGCAGCTTGAAAGCCACGGGAGGGACCTACAATGAGCAGTTCTTC.

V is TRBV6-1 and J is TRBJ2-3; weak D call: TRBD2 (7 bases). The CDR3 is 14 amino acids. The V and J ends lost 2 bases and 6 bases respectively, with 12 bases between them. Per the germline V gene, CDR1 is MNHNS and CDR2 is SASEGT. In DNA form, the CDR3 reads TGTGCCAGCAGTGAAAGTGGGAGGGGGGATACGCAGTATTTT. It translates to CASSESGRGDTQYF.

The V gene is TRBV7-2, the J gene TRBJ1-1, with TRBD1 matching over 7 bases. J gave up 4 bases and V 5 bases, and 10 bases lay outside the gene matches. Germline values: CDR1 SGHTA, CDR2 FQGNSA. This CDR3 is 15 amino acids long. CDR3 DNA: TGTGCCAGCAGCAACGACAGGGCCTATGCCACTGAAGCTTTCTTT. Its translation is CASSNDRAYATEAFF.

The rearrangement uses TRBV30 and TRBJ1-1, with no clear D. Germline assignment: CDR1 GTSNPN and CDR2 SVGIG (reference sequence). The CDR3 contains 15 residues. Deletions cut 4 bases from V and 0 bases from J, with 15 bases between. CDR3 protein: CAWTTDQTVNTEAFF. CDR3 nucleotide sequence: TGTGCCTGGACCACAGACCAAACCGTGAACACTGAAGCTTTCTTT.

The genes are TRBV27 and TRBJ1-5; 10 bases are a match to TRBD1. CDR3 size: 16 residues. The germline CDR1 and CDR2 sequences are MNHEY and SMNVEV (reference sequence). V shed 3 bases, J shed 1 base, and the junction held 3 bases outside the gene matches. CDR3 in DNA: TGTGCCAGCAGTTTTCAGGGACAGGGGAGCAATCAGCCCCAGCATTTT. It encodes CASSFQGQGSNQPQHF.

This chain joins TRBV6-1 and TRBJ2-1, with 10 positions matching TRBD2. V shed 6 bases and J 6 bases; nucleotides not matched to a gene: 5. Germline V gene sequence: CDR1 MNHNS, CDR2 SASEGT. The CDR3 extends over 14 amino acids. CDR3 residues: CASRPLAGGNEQFF. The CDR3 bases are TGTGCCAGCAGGCCCTTAGCGGGAGGCAATGAGCAGTTCTTC.

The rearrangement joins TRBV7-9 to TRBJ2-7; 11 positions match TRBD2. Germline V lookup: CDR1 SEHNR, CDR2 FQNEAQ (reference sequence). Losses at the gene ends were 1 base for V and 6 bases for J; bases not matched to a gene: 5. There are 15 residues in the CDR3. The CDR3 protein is CASSLGLAGGGEQYF. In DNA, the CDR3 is TGTGCCAGCAGCTTAGGCCTAGCGGGAGGAGGCGAGCAGTACTTC.

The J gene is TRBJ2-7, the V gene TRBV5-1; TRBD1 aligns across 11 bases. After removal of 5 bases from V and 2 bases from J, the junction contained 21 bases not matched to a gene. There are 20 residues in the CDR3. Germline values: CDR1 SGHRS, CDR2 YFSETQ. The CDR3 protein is CASRGISGTGGEDAPYEQYF. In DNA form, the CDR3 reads TGCGCCAGCAGAGGAATTTCCGGGACAGGGGGTGAGGACGCCCCCTACGAGCAGTACTTC.

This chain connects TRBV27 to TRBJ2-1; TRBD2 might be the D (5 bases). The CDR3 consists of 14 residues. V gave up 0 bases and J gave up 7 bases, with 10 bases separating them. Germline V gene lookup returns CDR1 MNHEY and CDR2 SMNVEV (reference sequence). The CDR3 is CASSLSSGLNEQFF. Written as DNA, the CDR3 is TGTGCCAGCAGTTTATCGAGCGGCTTAAATGAGCAGTTCTTC.

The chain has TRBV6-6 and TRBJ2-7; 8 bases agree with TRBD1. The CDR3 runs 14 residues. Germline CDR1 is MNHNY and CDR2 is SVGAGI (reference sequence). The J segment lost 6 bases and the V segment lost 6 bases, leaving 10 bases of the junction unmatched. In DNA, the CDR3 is TGTGCCAGCAGCCGTGGACAGGGTGTGGGCGAGCAGTACTTC. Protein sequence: CASSRGQGVGEQYF.

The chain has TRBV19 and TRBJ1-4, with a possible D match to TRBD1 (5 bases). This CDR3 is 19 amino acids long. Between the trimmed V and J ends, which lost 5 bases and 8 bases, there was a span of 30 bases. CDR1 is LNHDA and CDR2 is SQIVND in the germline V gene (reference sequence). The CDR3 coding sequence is TGTGCCAGTAGTTCCTCGCGGGACCATCGGGGATCCAGAGGGGAAAAACTGTTTTTT. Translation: CASSSSRDHRGSRGEKLFF.

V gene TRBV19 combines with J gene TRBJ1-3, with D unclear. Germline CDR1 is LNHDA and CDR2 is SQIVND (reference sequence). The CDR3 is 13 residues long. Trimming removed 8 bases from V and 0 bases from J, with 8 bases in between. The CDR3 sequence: CASYSGSGNTIYF. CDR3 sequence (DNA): TGTGCCAGTTACTCAGGCTCTGGAAACACCATATATTTT. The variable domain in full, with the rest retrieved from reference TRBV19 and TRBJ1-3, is DGGITQSPKYLFRKEGQNVTLSCEQNLNHDAMYWYRQDPGQGLRLIYYSQIVNDFQKGDIAEGYSVSREKKESFPLTVTSAQKNPTAFYLCASYSGSGNTIYFGEGSWLTVV.

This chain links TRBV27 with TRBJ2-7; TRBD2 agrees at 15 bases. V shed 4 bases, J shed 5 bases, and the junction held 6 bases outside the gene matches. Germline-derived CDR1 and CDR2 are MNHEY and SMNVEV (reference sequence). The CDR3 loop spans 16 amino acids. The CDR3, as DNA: TGTGCCAGCAGTTCTGGGACTAGCGGGAGGTCCAACGAGCAGTACTTC. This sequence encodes CASSSGTSGRSNEQYF.

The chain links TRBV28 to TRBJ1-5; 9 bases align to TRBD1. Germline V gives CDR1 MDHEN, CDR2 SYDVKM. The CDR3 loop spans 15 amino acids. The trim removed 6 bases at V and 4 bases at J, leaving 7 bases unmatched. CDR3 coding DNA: TGTGCCAGCAGCATCGGGACAGGGAAAAATCAGCCCCAGCATTTT. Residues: CASSIGTGKNQPQHF.

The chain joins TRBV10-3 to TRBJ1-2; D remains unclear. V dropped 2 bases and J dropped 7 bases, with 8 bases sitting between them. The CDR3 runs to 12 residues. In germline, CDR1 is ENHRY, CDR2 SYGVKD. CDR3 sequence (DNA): TGTGCCATCAGTGAGGAAGGCGGTGGCTACACCTTC. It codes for CAISEEGGGYTF.

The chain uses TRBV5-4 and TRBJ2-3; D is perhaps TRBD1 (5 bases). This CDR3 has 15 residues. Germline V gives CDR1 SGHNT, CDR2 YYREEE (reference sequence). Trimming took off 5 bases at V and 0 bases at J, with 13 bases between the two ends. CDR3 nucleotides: TGTGCCAGCAGTCCCCAGACAGTTAGCACAGATACGCAGTATTTT. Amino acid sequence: CASSPQTVSTDTQYF.

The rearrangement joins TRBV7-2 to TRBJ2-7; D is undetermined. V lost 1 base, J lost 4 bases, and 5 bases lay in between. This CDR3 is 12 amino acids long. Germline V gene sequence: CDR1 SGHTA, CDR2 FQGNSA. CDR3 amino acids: CASSLVMYEQYF. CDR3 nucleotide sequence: TGTGCCAGCAGCTTAGTCATGTACGAGCAGTACTTC.

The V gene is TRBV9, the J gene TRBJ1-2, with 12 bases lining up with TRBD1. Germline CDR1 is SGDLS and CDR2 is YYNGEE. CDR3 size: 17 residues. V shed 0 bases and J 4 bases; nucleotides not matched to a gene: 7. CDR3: CASSVASGTGGRYGYTF. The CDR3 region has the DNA TGTGCCAGCAGCGTAGCTTCCGGGACAGGGGGCCGCTATGGCTACACCTTC.

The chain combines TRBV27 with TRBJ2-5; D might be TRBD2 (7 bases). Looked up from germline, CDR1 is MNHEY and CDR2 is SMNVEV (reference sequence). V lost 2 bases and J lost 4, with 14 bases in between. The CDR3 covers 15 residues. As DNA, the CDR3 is TGTGCCAGCAGTTTAGTAACAGGGAGGGCAGAGACCCAGTACTTC. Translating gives CASSLVTGRAETQYF.

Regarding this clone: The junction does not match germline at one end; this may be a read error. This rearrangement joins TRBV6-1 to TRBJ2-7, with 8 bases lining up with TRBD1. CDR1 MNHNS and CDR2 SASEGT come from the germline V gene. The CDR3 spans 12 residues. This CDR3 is CASTHESGQVHF. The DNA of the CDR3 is TGTGCCAGCACCCATGAATCGGGACAGGTTCACTTC.

CDR3 sequence (DNA): TGCGCCAGCAGCTTGGAAGGGGGCAGTGGAAACACCATATATTTT. Translation: CASSLEGGSGNTIYF. The chain employs TRBV5-1 and TRBJ1-3; TRBD1 matches at 7 bases. The V gene end was trimmed by 0 bases and the J gene end by 3 bases; junction bases not matched to a gene: 3. This CDR3 has 15 residues. Germline assignment: CDR1 SGHRS and CDR2 YFSETQ.

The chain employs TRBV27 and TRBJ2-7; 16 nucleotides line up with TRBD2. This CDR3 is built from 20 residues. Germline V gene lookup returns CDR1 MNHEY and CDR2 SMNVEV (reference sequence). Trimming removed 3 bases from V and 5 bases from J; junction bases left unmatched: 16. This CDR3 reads CASSFKPGTSGRADLDEQYF. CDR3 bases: TGTGCCAGCAGTTTCAAACCCGGGACTAGCGGGAGGGCCGACCTCGACGAGCAGTACTTC.

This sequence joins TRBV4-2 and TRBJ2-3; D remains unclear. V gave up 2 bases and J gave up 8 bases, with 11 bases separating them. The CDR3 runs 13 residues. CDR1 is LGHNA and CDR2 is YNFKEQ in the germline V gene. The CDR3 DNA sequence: TGTGCCAGCAGCCAAATTGAACGAGCTACGCAGTATTTT. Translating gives CASSQIERATQYF.

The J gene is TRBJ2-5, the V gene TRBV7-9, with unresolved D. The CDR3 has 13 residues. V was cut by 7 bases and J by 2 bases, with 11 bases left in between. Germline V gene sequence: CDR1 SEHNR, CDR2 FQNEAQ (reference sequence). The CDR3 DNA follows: TGTGCCAGCATCCTAGTGGGTCAAGAGACCCAGTACTTC. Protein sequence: CASILVGQETQYF.

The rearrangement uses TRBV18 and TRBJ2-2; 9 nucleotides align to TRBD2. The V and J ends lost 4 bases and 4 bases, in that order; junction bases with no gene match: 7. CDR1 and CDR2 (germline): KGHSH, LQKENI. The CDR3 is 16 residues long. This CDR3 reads CASSQSRLAVTGELFF. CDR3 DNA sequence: TGTGCCAGCTCACAGTCCAGACTAGCGGTCACCGGGGAGCTGTTTTTT.